These 6 T cell receptor beta chains share one sample of origin, sequenced in a study of blood T cell repertoires in COVID-19. Sequencing was performed with immunoSEQ multiplex PCR; in TCRdb, only in-frame clones are kept and a portion is missing. The sample has about 200,000 clones; roughly 90% are singletons. The material sequenced was peripheral blood. All receptors derive from a woman in her sixties or seventies with acute or convalescent COVID-19.

This rearrangement joins TRBV7-2 to TRBJ1-1; D uncertain. The germline V gene has CDR1 SGHTA and CDR2 FQGNSA. This CDR3 has 12 residues. V was clipped by 5 bases and J by 9 bases, with 13 bases between them. CDR3 protein: CASSAGSIQAFF. The DNA for the CDR3 is TGTGCCAGCAGCGCGGGGAGCATCCAAGCTTTCTTT.

The chain couples TRBV20-1 to TRBJ2-1; a possible D gene is TRBD2 (6 bases). The CDR3 length is 14 residues. Germline lookup yields CDR1 DFQATT and CDR2 SNEGSKA (reference sequence). The V gene lost 3 bases and the J gene lost 8 bases, with 17 bases spanning the gap. The CDR3 loop reads CSASKLAGVYEQFF. The CDR3 DNA reads TGCAGTGCTAGTAAACTAGCTGGGGTGTATGAGCAGTTCTTC.

The chain uses TRBV5-1 and TRBJ1-1, with TRBD1 identical over 9 bases. The V segment lost 0 bases and the J segment 14 bases; nucleotides outside the gene matches: 11. Germline CDR1 and CDR2: SGHRS and YFSETQ. The CDR3 has 14 residues. The CDR3 is CASSLALPGTGCFF. The CDR3 nucleotides read TGCGCCAGCAGCTTGGCACTCCCCGGGACAGGGTGCTTCTTT.

This clone was seen just once. The chain recombines TRBV7-9 with TRBJ1-6, with 8 nucleotides matching TRBD1. Germline CDR1 is SEHNR and CDR2 is FQNEAQ (reference sequence). V gave up 5 bases and J gave up 7 bases; unmatched junction bases: 13. The CDR3 sequence is 17 residues long. The CDR3 DNA is TGTGCCAGCAGCCGTATTGACAGGGGTTCCGGCAATTCACCCCTCCACTTT. Protein sequence: CASSRIDRGSGNSPLHF.

This clone was found once. The chain recombines TRBV14 with TRBJ1-6, with TRBD1 matching over 9 bases. After removal of 0 bases from V and 9 bases from J, the junction contained 6 bases not matched to a gene. Germline V CDR1 and CDR2: SGHDN, FVKESK. This CDR3 is 16 amino acids long. The CDR3 spells CASSQDTGGFRSPLHF. The CDR3 DNA reads as TGTGCCAGCAGCCAAGACACAGGGGGCTTTCGTTCACCCCTCCACTTT. The entire variable domain, with the rest obtained from reference TRBV14 and TRBJ1-6, is as follows: EAGVTQFPSHSVIEKGQTVTLRCDPISGHDNLYWYRRVMGKEIKFLLHFVKESKQDESGMPNNRFLAERTGGTYSTLKVQPAELEDSGVYFCASSQDTGGFRSPLHFGNGTRLTVT.

The chain carries TRBV7-8 and TRBJ2-7; no reliable D call. CDR3 length: 14 amino acids. V was pared by 0 bases and J by 3 bases, with 9 bases between. Germline CDR1 and CDR2: SGHVS and FQNEAQ. Here the CDR3 reads CASSLAERGYEQYF. The CDR3, as DNA: TGTGCCAGCAGCTTAGCGGAGCGTGGCTACGAGCAGTACTTC.